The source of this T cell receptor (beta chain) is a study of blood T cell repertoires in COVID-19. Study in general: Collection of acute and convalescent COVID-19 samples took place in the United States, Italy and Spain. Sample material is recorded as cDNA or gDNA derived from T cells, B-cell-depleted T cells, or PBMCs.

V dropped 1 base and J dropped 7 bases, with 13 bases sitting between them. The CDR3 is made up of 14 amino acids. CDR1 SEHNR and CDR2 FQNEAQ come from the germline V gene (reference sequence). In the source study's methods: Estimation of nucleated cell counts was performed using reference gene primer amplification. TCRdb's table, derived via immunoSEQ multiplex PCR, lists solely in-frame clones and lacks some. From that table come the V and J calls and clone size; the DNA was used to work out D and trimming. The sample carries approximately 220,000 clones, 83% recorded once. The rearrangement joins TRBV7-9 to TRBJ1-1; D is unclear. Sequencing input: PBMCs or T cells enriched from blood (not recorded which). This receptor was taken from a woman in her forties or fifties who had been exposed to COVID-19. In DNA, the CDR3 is TGTGCCAGCAGCTTAGTTACAAGCGGGCTTGAAGCTTTCTTT. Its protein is CASSLVTSGLEAFF. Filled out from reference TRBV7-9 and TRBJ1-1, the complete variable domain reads DTGVSQNPRHKITKRGQNVTFRCDPISEHNRLYWYRQTLGQGPEFLTYFQNEAQLEKSRLLSDRFSAERPKGSFSTLEIQRTEQGDSAMYLCASSLVTSGLEAFFGQGTRLTVV.